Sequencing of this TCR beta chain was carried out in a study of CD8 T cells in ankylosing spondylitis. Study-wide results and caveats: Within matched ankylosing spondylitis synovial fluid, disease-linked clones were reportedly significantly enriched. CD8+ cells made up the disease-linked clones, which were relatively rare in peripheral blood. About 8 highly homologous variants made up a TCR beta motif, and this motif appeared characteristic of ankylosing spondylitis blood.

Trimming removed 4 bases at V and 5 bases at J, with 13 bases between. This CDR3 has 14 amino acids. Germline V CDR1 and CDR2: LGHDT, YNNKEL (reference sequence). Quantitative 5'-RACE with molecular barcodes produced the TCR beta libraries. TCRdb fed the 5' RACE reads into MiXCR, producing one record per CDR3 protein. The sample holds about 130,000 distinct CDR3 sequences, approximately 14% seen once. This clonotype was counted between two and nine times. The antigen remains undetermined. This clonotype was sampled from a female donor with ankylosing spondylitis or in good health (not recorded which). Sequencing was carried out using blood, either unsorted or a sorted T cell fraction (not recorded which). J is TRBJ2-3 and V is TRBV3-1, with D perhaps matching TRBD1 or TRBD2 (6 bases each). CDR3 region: CASSPTRGIDTQYF. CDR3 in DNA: TGTGCCAGCAGCCCGACTAGGGGGATAGATACGCAGTATTTT.